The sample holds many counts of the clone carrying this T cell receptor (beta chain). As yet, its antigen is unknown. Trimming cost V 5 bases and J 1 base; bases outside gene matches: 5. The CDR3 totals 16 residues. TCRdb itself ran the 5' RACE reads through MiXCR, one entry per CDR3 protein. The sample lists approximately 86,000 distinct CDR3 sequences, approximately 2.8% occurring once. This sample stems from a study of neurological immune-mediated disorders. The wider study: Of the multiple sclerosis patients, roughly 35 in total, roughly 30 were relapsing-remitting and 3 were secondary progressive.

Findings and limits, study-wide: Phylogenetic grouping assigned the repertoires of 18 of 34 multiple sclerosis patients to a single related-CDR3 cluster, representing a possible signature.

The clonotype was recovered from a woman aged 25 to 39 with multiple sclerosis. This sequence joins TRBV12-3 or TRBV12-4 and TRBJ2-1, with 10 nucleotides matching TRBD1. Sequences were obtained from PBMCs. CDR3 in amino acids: CASSHLGQGSYNEQFF. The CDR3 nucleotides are TGTGCCAGCAGTCACCTGGGACAGGGGTCCTACAATGAGCAGTTCTTC.